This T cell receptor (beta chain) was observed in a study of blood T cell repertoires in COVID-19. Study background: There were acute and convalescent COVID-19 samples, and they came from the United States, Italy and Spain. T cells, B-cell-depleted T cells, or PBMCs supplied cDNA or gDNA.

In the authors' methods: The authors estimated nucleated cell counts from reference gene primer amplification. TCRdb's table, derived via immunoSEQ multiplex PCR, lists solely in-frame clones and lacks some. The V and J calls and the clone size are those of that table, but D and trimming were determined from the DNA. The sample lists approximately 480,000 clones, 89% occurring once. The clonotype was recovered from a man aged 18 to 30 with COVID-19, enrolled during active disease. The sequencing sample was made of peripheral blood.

The CDR3, as DNA: TGTGCCAGCGGGACAGGGGGCTACTACGAGCAGTACTTC. This gives the protein CASGTGGYYEQYF. The chain is built from TRBV2 and TRBJ2-7, with 12 nucleotides matching TRBD1. Germline loops: CDR1 SNHLY, CDR2 FYNNEI. The CDR3 is 13 residues long. The ends lost 8 bases at V and 3 bases at J; junction bases unmatched: 2.